The clone carrying this TCR beta chain has a count of ten or more. Antigen unknown. Each patient was aged 18 to 65 and had newly diagnosed hyperthyroidism of under 2 months' duration. For the diagnoses, clinical symptoms, serum thyroxine and TRAb, thyroid ultrasound and orbital computed tomography were used. The data belong to a study of T cells in Graves' hyperthyroidism and ophthalmopathy. Regions amplified from RNA transcripts were the TCR beta CDR3 regions. The TCR CDR3 was amplified in a first-round RT-PCR using the HTBI primer set. TCRdb ran MiXCR on the multiplex PCR reads and lists one entry per CDR3 protein. The table includes roughly 570,000 distinct CDR3 sequences, roughly 46% detected once. The J segment lost 6 bases and the V segment lost 1 base, leaving 6 bases of the junction unmatched. This CDR3 is built from 14 residues. Per the germline V gene, CDR1 is SGHRS and CDR2 is YFSETQ. Study-wide results and limits: The majority of expanded thyroid clonotypes above 0.001 also appeared in blood. The authors' 13 V-J model separated ophthalmopathy from stable hyperthyroidism.

This TCR was recovered from a woman aged 18-35 years with Graves' hyperthyroidism. The sequenced material came from peripheral blood or thyroid tissue (not recorded which). The genes are TRBV5-1 and TRBJ2-7; 8 bases line up with TRBD2. As DNA, the CDR3 is TGCGCCAGCAGCTTGCGGGGGGGAACCCTCGAGCAGTACTTC. Translating gives CASSLRGGTLEQYF.